A selection of T cell receptor beta chains follows, all from one sample in a study of tumor and adjacent non-tumor tissue in lung cancer. MiXCR, run by TCRdb on the multiplex PCR reads, gives a single entry per CDR3 protein. This repertoire shows roughly 76,000 distinct CDR3 sequences, approximately 71% found once; its top ten account for over 10%. Sequencing input: lung tumor tissue. The source is a woman between 65 and 79 years old with non-small cell lung cancer. Both conserved end residues are part of each CDR3. D genes are given only for firm matches. Size is omitted from some rows. Given values are once, few, many or a class for expanded clones.

cdr3_length j_call clone_size d_call v_call cdr3_aa cdr3_nt
14 TRBJ2-7 - - TRBV20-1 CSAREMVLGYEQYF TGCAGTGCTAGAGAAATGGTTTTAGGATACGAGCAGTACTTC
11 TRBJ2-7 - - TRBV10-2 CASGRRDKQYF TGCGCTAGCGGAAGGAGGGACAAGCAGTACTTC
16 TRBJ2-2 - TRBD1 TRBV6-5 CASNRGQGVSGGELFF TGTGCCAGCAACCGAGGACAGGGAGTCTCCGGCGGGGAGCTGTTTTTT
17 TRBJ1-1 once - TRBV5-1 CASRTRDGAFMNTEAFF TGCGCCAGCCGCACTCGGGACGGCGCTTTCATGAACACTGAAGCTTTCTTT
15 TRBJ1-5 - - TRBV4-2 CARSHLGANGQSQHF TGTGCCAGGAGCCACCTGGGTGCCAACGGTCAGTCCCAGCATTTT
16 TRBJ1-6 - TRBD1 TRBV12-3/TRBV12-4 CATSLWDRGPGRPLHF TGTGCCACCAGTTTATGGGACAGGGGGCCGGGCAGACCTCTCCACTTT
13 TRBJ2-5 - - TRBV20-1 CSVRELGVETQYF TGCAGTGTTAGAGAGCTGGGTGTAGAGACCCAATACTTC
12 TRBJ2-7 - - TRBV29-1 CSAITRGYEQYF TGCAGCGCTATTACAAGGGGCTACGAGCAGTACTTC
12 TRBJ2-6 - - TRBV2 CASSSGANVLTF TGTGCCAGCAGCTCTGGGGCCAACGTCCTGACTTTC
14 TRBJ2-5 - TRBD2 TRBV5-4 CVSSTSLAPEIQYF TGTGTCAGCAGCACTTCACTAGCGCCCGAGATCCAGTACTTC
15 TRBJ2-1 - - TRBV10-2 CASRVLSGECNEQFF TGCGCCAGCAGGGTCCTTAGCGGCGAATGTAATGAGCAGTTCTTC
15 TRBJ2-3 - - TRBV4-1 CASSHSHRFTDTEYF TGCGCCAGCAGCCATTCCCACCGCTTCACAGATACGGAGTATTTT
15 TRBJ2-7 - - TRBV5-5 CASSLGSWVFYEQYF TGTGCCAGCAGCTTGGGATCATGGGTCTTCTACGAGCAGTACTTC
14 TRBJ2-7 - TRBD1 TRBV6-1 CASSTRTGGLRPYF TGTGCCAGCAGCACCAGGACAGGGGGCTTGCGTCCGTACTTC
16 TRBJ2-3 once TRBD2 TRBV6-2/TRBV6-3 CASSWGLAGDRDTQYF TGTGCCAGTAGTTGGGGACTAGCGGGAGACCGCGATACGCAGTATTTT
15 TRBJ2-5 many - TRBV6-5 CASSYSFEGSETQYF TGTGCCAGCAGTTACTCCTTCGAGGGTTCGGAGACCCAGTACTTC
12 TRBJ1-2 few TRBD1 TRBV5-1 CASSSDRGTDTF TGCGCCAGCAGCTCGGACCGAGGGACAGACACCTTC
17 TRBJ2-2 many TRBD2 TRBV7-9 CASSGTTSGSVTGELFF TGTGCCAGCAGCGGGACGACTAGCGGGAGTGTCACCGGGGAGCTGTTTTTT
13 TRBJ2-1 many - TRBV28 CASSQRLYNEQFF TGTGCCAGCAGCCAGCGGTTGTACAATGAGCAGTTCTTC
14 TRBJ1-1 - - TRBV10-1 CASIESGVGTEAFF TGCGCTAGCATTGAGTCTGGTGTTGGCACTGAAGCTTTCTTT
15 TRBJ2-7 - - TRBV6-6 CTSSYSVGRVCEQYF TGTACCAGCAGTTACTCTGTCGGCAGGGTGTGCGAGCAGTACTTC
13 TRBJ2-3 - - TRBV5-1 CARSFAGTDTQYF TGCGCCAGGAGCTTCGCCGGCACAGATACGCAGTATTTT